This T cell receptor beta chain was sequenced in a study of CD8+ T cells in alopecia areata. General study results and limits: Scalp specimens additionally yield sequences from normal skin's resident alphabeta T cells.

As concerns this clone: Its matching antigen is unknown.

With V trimmed by 0 bases and J by 1 base, 3 bases remained unmatched. CDR3 length: 16 residues. The germline gives CDR1 LNHNV, CDR2 YYDKDF (reference sequence). RNA was isolated and reverse transcribed to cDNA, the sequencing template. Here immunoSEQ multiplex PCR was the method, and the copy in TCRdb shows in-frame clones only, minus some. The data contain 150,000 or so clones, 47% of them singletons. V usage is TRBV15 and J usage is TRBJ2-3; 8 bases fit TRBD1. This TCR came from a human donor with alopecia areata. The sequenced sample was CD4+ T cells sorted from blood. The CDR3 loop is CATSRDARGRTDTQYF. The CDR3 nucleotides read TGTGCCACCAGCAGAGATGCCAGGGGGCGCACAGATACGCAGTATTTT.